These 2 T cell receptor beta chains were sequenced from one sample in a study of early T cells in non-severe SARS-CoV-2 infection. A single record per CDR3 protein comes from TCRdb applying MiXCR to the 5' RACE reads. The sample has tens of thousands of distinct CDR3 sequences, 12% seen once; the top ten hold about 4%. Source material: whole blood. These TCRs come from an adult who was a healthcare worker with PCR-confirmed SARS-CoV-2 infection or an uninfected control (not recorded which).

In its sample, this clonotype was seen many times. V usage is TRBV3-1 and J usage is TRBJ1-1; D gene uncertain. In germline, CDR1 is LGHDT, CDR2 YNNKEL (reference sequence). V was shortened by 2 bases and J by 2 bases, with 12 bases between the two germline ends. CDR3 size: 15 residues. The CDR3: CASSQYLPGNTEAFF. Written as DNA, the CDR3 is TGTGCCAGCAGCCAATATCTGCCGGGCAACACTGAAGCTTTCTTT.

The gene calls are TRBV7-9 and TRBJ2-7, with 9 bases lining up with TRBD1. V lost 5 bases, J lost 6 bases, and 8 bases stayed unmatched. Germline loops: CDR1 SEHNR, CDR2 FQNEAQ (reference sequence). The CDR3 runs 14 residues. The CDR3 DNA reads as TGTGCCAGCAGCACCTGGGACAGGGATCGCGAGCAGTACTTC. Translation gives CASSTWDRDREQYF.